This T cell receptor (beta chain) was sequenced for a study of regulatory T cells in long-lasting Graves disease. Background on the study: Newly diagnosed Graves' patients had under 3 months of antithyroid drugs.

Time point defined: newly diagnosed GD, antithyroid drugs for less than 3 months. Extracted PBMC RNA gave rise to the TCR library. Germline CDR1 reads LNHDA; CDR2 reads SQIVND (reference sequence). Trimming at V came to 6 bases and at J to 7 bases, leaving 6 bases not matched to a gene. CDR3 length: 13 amino acids. Sequencing libraries for TCR beta were prepared with iRepertoire HTBI primers and Arm-PCR of CDR3 regions. Via MiXCR, TCRdb re-called the multiplex PCR reads, giving one row per CDR3 protein. The sample records around 500,000 distinct CDR3 sequences, roughly 14% being singletons. The same data also contributed to another study, on T cells in Graves' hyperthyroidism and ophthalmopathy. This second report adds: Clinical symptoms, serum thyroxine, TRAb, thyroid ultrasound and orbital computed tomography informed diagnoses.

This chain uses TRBV19 with TRBJ1-5; 7 bases are a match to TRBD1. The clonotype comes from a man aged 25-45 years with Graves disease. The sequenced sample was peripheral blood mononuclear cells (PBMCs), obtained at new diagnosis, from a patient treated with antithyroid drugs. CDR3 loop: CASSDRAAQPQHF. The CDR3 DNA sequence: TGTGCCAGTAGCGACAGGGCAGCCCAGCCCCAGCATTTT.